One sample yielded the 5 T cell receptor beta chains listed below, sequenced in a study of blood T cell repertoires in COVID-19. The repertoire was sequenced with immunoSEQ multiplex PCR; TCRdb's copy has only in-frame clones and lacks some. The table lists about 41,000 clones, nearly 90% of them singletons. The sequenced material came from peripheral blood. All receptors come from a man aged 55 to 70 with acute or convalescent COVID-19.

This chain connects TRBV7-3 to TRBJ2-1; maybe TRBD2 (6 bases). The CDR3 covers 15 residues. The V gene's germline CDR1 is SGHTA and CDR2 FQGTGA. V shed 1 base and J shed 6 bases, with 13 bases lying between them. The CDR3: CASSLRAGGANEQFF. The CDR3, as DNA: TGTGCCAGCAGCTTAAGGGCCGGCGGGGCCAATGAGCAGTTCTTC. The whole variable domain, remainder taken from reference TRBV7-3 and TRBJ2-1, is GAGVSQTPSNKVTEKGKYVELRCDPISGHTALYWYRQSLGQGPEFLIYFQGTGAADDSGLPNDRFFAVRPEGSVSTLKIQRTERGDSAVYLCASSLRAGGANEQFFGPGTRLTVL.

The V and J genes are TRBV5-6 and TRBJ1-2; 7 bases map to TRBD1. This CDR3 spans 13 amino acids. V dropped 4 bases and J dropped 7; count of bases not matched to a gene: 7. CDR1 is SGHDT and CDR2 is YYEEEE in the germline V gene. CDR3 in DNA: TGTGCCAGCAGCGCGGACAGGCGGGGTGGCTACACCTTC. As protein: CASSADRRGGYTF.

V usage is TRBV11-2 and J usage is TRBJ1-6; no clear D. Trimming removed 1 base from V and 0 bases from J, with 10 bases in between. The CDR3 has 17 amino acids. CDR1 and CDR2 (germline): SGHAT, FQNNGV. The CDR3 is CASSLGRPVSYNSPLHF. DNA for the CDR3: TGTGCCAGCAGCTTAGGGCGGCCAGTCTCCTATAATTCACCCCTCCACTTT.

The CDR3 here is CASSGAGGGYGYTF. CDR3 bases: TGTGCCAGCTCTGGTGCGGGTGGAGGCTATGGCTACACCTTC. V and J are TRBV7-9 and TRBJ1-2; D gene uncertain. Per germline, CDR1 SEHNR and CDR2 FQNEAQ (reference sequence). The CDR3 extends over 14 amino acids. Trimming shortened V by 8 bases and J by 4 bases, and 17 bases separated the two germline ends.

The chain employs TRBV2 and TRBJ2-2; 11 nucleotides match TRBD2. The germline CDR1 and CDR2 sequences are SNHLY and FYNNEI. The CDR3 has 15 amino acids. Trimming at V came to 5 bases and at J to 5 bases, leaving 4 bases not matched to a gene. The CDR3 region is CASSPTSGVTGELFF. CDR3 DNA: TGTGCCAGCAGTCCGACTAGCGGGGTAACCGGGGAGCTGTTTTTT.